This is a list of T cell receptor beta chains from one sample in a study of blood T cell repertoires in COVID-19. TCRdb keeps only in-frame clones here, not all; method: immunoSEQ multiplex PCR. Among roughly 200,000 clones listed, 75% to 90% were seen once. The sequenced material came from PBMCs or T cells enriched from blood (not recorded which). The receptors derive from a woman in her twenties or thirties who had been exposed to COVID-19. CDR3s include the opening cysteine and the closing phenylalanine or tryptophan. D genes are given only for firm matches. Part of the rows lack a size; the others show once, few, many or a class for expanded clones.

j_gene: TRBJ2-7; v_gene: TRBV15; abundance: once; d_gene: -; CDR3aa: CATSRAGTPDEQYF; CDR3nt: TGTGCCACCAGCAGAGCCGGGACACCCGACGAGCAGTACTTC
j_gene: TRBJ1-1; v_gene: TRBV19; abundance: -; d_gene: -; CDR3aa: CASSRQMNTEAFF; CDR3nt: TGTGCCAGTTCCCGACAGATGAACACTGAAGCTTTCTTT
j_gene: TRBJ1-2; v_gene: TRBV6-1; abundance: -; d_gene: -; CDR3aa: CASSEATGSRYGYTF; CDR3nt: TGTGCCAGCAGTGAAGCTACCGGGAGCCGTTATGGCTACACCTTC
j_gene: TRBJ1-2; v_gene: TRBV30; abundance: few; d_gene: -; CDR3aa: CAWSVLNRDGGYTF; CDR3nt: TGTGCCTGGAGTGTACTGAACAGGGACGGTGGCTACACCTTC
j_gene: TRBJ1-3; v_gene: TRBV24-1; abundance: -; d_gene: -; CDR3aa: CASGRNPSGNTIYF; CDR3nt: TGTGCCAGTGGCCGTAATCCCTCTGGAAACACCATATATTTT
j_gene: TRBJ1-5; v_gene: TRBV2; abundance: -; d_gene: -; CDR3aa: CASNRDTNQPQHF; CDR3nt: TGTGCCAGCAACCGGGACACCAATCAGCCCCAGCATTTT
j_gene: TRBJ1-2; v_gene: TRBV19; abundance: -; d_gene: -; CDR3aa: CASTAGVVRDTDYGYTF; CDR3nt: TGTGCCAGTACCGCGGGGGTGGTCCGGGACACAGACTATGGCTACACCTTC
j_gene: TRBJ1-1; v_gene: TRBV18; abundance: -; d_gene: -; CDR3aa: CASSPTRQAVSTEAFF; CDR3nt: TGTGCCAGCTCACCAACCCGACAGGCCGTGAGCACTGAAGCTTTCTTT
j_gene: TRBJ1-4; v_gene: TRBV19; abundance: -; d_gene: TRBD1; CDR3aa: CASSTPRDRGMTNEKLFF; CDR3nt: TGTGCCAGTAGTACCCCCCGGGACAGGGGGATGACTAATGAAAAACTGTTTTTT
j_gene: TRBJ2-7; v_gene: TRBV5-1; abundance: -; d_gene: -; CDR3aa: CASSLAGGNSYEQYF; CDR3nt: TGCGCCAGCAGCTTGGCTGGGGGCAACTCCTACGAGCAGTACTTC
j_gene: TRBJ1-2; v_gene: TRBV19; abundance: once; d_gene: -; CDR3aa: CASSLMRVGYTF; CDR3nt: TGTGCCAGTAGTTTGATGAGGGTCGGCTACACCTTC
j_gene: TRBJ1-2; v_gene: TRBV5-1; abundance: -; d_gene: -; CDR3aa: CASSFNGVSYGYTF; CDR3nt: TGCGCCAGCAGCTTCAACGGGGTATCCTATGGCTACACCTTC
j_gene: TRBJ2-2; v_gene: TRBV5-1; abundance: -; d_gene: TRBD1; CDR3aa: CASSDDRGGTGELFF; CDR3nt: TGCGCCAGCAGCGATGACAGGGGAGGTACCGGGGAGCTGTTTTTT
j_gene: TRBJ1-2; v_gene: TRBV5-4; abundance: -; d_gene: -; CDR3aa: CASKGALYGYTF; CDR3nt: TGTGCCAGCAAAGGGGCCCTATATGGCTACACCTTC
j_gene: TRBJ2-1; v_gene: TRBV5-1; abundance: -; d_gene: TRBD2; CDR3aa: CASSLDPGGQWEQFF; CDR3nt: TGCGCCAGCAGCTTGGATCCGGGGGGGCAGTGGGAGCAGTTCTTC
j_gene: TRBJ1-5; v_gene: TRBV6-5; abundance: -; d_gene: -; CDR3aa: CASSPGTRSNQPQHF; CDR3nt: TGTGCCAGCAGTCCCGGGACAAGGAGCAATCAGCCCCAGCATTTT